Each of the 22 T cell receptor beta chains below was sequenced from the same sample in a study of control samples from healthy donors and cancer patients. Sequenced by immunoSEQ multiplex PCR; TCRdb stores in-frame clones only, minus some. Here the sample spans almost 40,000 clones, more than 70% being singletons. Sample: PBMCs. The receptors here all came from a woman aged 60-70 years with lung cancer.

The chain is built from TRBV5-1 and TRBJ1-6; TRBD1 matches 9 bases. CDR3 size: 16 residues. Per germline, CDR1 SGHRS and CDR2 YFSETQ. V lost 4 bases to trimming and J lost 14 bases; unmatched junction nucleotides: 16. The DNA for the CDR3 is TGCGCCAGCAGCCGTACAGGGGGCCGGGGTAGTTTAACCCTCCACTTT. It encodes CASSRTGGRGSLTLHF.

The genes are TRBV7-8 and TRBJ2-7, with a possible D match to TRBD2 (6 bases). The CDR3 totals 16 residues. V lost 5 bases and J lost 0, with 17 bases in between. Germline CDR1 is SGHVS and CDR2 is FQNEAQ. The CDR3 protein is CASSKGLFESSYEQYF. The CDR3 nucleotides read TGTGCCAGCAGCAAGGGACTCTTCGAGAGCTCCTACGAGCAGTACTTC.

In its sample, this clone was seen once. The chain uses TRBV7-2 and TRBJ2-7; TRBD2 agrees at 9 bases. The CDR3 totals 15 residues. V lost 1 base, J lost 3 bases, and 4 bases stayed unmatched. Looked up from germline, CDR1 is SGHTA and CDR2 is FQGNSA. Written as DNA, the CDR3 is TGTGCCAGCAGCTTAGGCGGGAGGGATGTCTACGAGCAGTACTTC. It is translated as CASSLGGRDVYEQYF.

J is TRBJ1-2 and V is TRBV7-2; 10 positions match TRBD1. V lost 4 bases, J lost 7 bases, and 6 bases stayed unmatched. This CDR3 is built from 14 residues. Germline V gene sequence: CDR1 SGHTA, CDR2 FQGNSA. The CDR3 is CASSSPGQGSGYTF. CDR3 DNA: TGTGCCAGCAGCTCGCCGGGACAGGGGTCTGGCTACACCTTC.

The rearrangement links TRBV5-1 to TRBJ1-1; D uncertain. This CDR3 spans 15 amino acids. CDR1 is SGHRS and CDR2 is YFSETQ in the germline V gene. V gave up 2 bases and J gave up 0 bases, with 11 bases separating them. The CDR3 loop is CASSLWSDMNTEAFF. CDR3 nucleotides: TGCGCCAGCAGCTTATGGTCAGATATGAACACTGAAGCTTTCTTT.

This chain joins TRBV19 and TRBJ2-1; no clear D. CDR1 and CDR2 from the germline V gene are LNHDA and SQIVND (reference sequence). This CDR3 has 9 amino acids. Trimming pared 3 bases from V and 16 bases from J, leaving 7 bases between. In nucleotides, the CDR3 is TGTGCCAGTAGTATCGCTAAATTCTTC. It encodes CASSIAKFF.

V is TRBV2 and J is TRBJ2-3; D uncertain. V was cut by 8 bases and J by 6 bases, with 12 bases left in between. Germline V CDR1 and CDR2: SNHLY, FYNNEI. The CDR3 extends over 12 amino acids. The CDR3, as DNA: TGTGCCAGCGGGGTAGTAAGTGATACGCAGTATTTT. It specifies CASGVVSDTQYF.

This clone appeared once. The rearrangement uses TRBV29-1 and TRBJ2-5, with D perhaps TRBD2 (6 bases). The CDR3 totals 15 residues. Trimming removed 0 bases from V and 5 bases from J, with 16 bases in between. The V gene's germline CDR1 is SQVTM and CDR2 ANQGSEA. The CDR3 protein is CSVEDLGGPGETQYF. The CDR3 DNA sequence: TGCAGCGTTGAAGATCTGGGGGGACCAGGGGAGACCCAGTACTTC.

The J gene is TRBJ1-2, the V gene TRBV27, with D possibly matching TRBD1 (5 bases). Germline V gene lookup returns CDR1 MNHEY and CDR2 SMNVEV (reference sequence). This CDR3 contains 15 residues. Trimming left V 5 bases short and J 6 bases short, with 19 bases between. CDR3 coding DNA: TGTGCCAGCAGTCCGATTTCCAGGGTTAGGGATGGCTACACCTTC. Protein: CASSPISRVRDGYTF.

J is TRBJ2-6 and V is TRBV14; D unclear. This CDR3 region has 13 residues. V was shortened by 4 bases and J by 0 bases, with 1 base between the two germline ends. Germline assignment: CDR1 SGHDN and CDR2 FVKESK. The CDR3 region has the DNA TGTGCCAGCAGCCGCTCTGGGGCCAACGTCCTGACTTTC. This translates into CASSRSGANVLTF.

This sequence joins TRBV6-5 and TRBJ1-1, with D perhaps matching TRBD1 (6 bases). CDR1 and CDR2 from the germline V gene are MNHEY and SVGAGI. This CDR3 has 13 residues. The V and J ends lost 5 bases and 5 bases respectively, with 12 bases between them. The CDR3 coding sequence is TGTGCCAGCAGTCCACAGGGTGCAACTGAAGCTTTCTTT. Its protein is CASSPQGATEAFF.

The chain recombines TRBV27 with TRBJ2-7; a possible D gene is TRBD1 (6 bases). The CDR3 consists of 16 residues. Trimming took off 5 bases at V and 0 bases at J, with 17 bases between the two ends. Germline CDR1 and CDR2: MNHEY and SMNVEV (reference sequence). The DNA for the CDR3 is TGTGCCAGCAGTCCGGGACACGGTTCCACCTCCTACGAGCAGTACTTC. It codes for CASSPGHGSTSYEQYF.

Remarks on this clone: An end of the junction does not agree with germline; a read error may underlie this. The sample holds other DNA sequences that translate to the same CDR3. V is TRBV11-3 and J is TRBJ2-2; 7 nucleotides match TRBD2. CDR3 length equals 15 residues. Per germline, CDR1 SGHNT and CDR2 YENEEA. The CDR3 here is CASSFASGYTGELFF. The CDR3 DNA reads as TGTGCCAGTAGCTTTGCTAGCGGTTACACCGGGGAGCTGTTTTTT.

The chain employs TRBV19 and TRBJ1-1; D is possibly TRBD1 (5 bases). The CDR3 consists of 14 residues. CDR1 is LNHDA and CDR2 is SQIVND in the germline V gene (reference sequence). V dropped 2 bases and J dropped 3 bases, with 10 bases sitting between them. The CDR3 coding sequence is TGTGCCAGTAGTATAACCGGAGGGGACACTGAAGCTTTCTTT. It is translated as CASSITGGDTEAFF.

The rearrangement uses TRBV30 and TRBJ2-7; TRBD2 aligns across 13 bases. V shed 0 bases and J 6 bases; nucleotides not matched to a gene: 5. The V gene's germline CDR1 is GTSNPN and CDR2 SVGIG (reference sequence). CDR3 length equals 15 residues. This CDR3 is CAWSVGLAGFTEQYF. DNA for the CDR3: TGTGCCTGGAGTGTGGGACTAGCGGGATTCACCGAGCAGTACTTC.

The gene calls are TRBV5-4 and TRBJ2-2; no firm D call. The CDR3 runs to 14 residues. Germline V gene lookup returns CDR1 SGHNT and CDR2 YYREEE (reference sequence). The germline V and J ends were trimmed by 0 bases and 0 bases, with 3 bases remaining between them. The CDR3 sequence is CASSLAPNTGELFF. CDR3 sequence (DNA): TGTGCCAGCAGCTTGGCCCCGAACACCGGGGAGCTGTTTTTT.

V and J are TRBV19 and TRBJ1-5, with D uncertain. The CDR3 runs to 13 residues. The V gene lost 3 bases and the J gene lost 5 bases, with 8 bases spanning the gap. CDR1 is LNHDA, CDR2 SQIVND, per germline (reference sequence). The CDR3 protein is CASSMSADQPQHF. DNA of the CDR3: TGTGCCAGTAGTATGTCAGCGGATCAGCCCCAGCATTTT.

Notes on this clone: The sample contains more than one DNA sequence encoding this CDR3. V usage is TRBV3-1 (or the pseudogene TRBV3-2) and J usage is TRBJ2-3; D is possibly TRBD2 (5 bases). CDR1 is LGHDT and CDR2 is YNNKEL in the germline V gene (reference sequence). The V and J ends lost 2 bases and 6 bases respectively, with 6 bases between them. The CDR3 consists of 12 residues. The CDR3 coding sequence is TGTGCCAGCAGCCAATCGGGGGATACGCAGTATTTT. Its protein product is CASSQSGDTQYF.

This clone was seen a few times. This chain links TRBV2 with TRBJ2-7; possible D gene TRBD1, 6 bases. CDR3 length equals 13 residues. Per germline, CDR1 SNHLY and CDR2 FYNNEI. V lost 4 bases, J lost 4 bases, and 11 bases lay in between. The CDR3 coding sequence is TGTGCCAGCAGTGGGCGGACAGATTACGAGCAGTACTTC. Encoded protein: CASSGRTDYEQYF.

In this sample, this clone turned up once. The V call is TRBV6-2 or TRBV6-3, the J call TRBJ1-1, with D perhaps matching TRBD1 (6 bases). The CDR3 loop spans 13 amino acids. Germline V lookup: CDR1 MNHEY, CDR2 SVGEGT. Trimming took off 1 base at V and 7 bases at J, with 10 bases between the two ends. The CDR3 region has the DNA TGTGCCAGCAGTTACTTCGAGGGGGATGAAGCTTTCTTT. As protein: CASSYFEGDEAFF.

This chain uses TRBV7-8 with TRBJ2-3, with TRBD2 identical over 15 bases. CDR1 is SGHVS, CDR2 FQNEAQ, per germline. This CDR3 has 16 amino acids. Unmatched junction bases numbered 4, after V lost 5 bases and J lost 4 bases. The CDR3 protein is CASSTRTSGGADTQYF. The CDR3 bases are TGTGCCAGCAGCACGAGGACTAGCGGGGGGGCAGATACGCAGTATTTT.

For the CDR3, the DNA is TGCAGCGTTGAGACCAGAAGGACAGGGAACTACGAGCAGTACTTC. Protein sequence: CSVETRRTGNYEQYF. The chain recombines TRBV29-1 with TRBJ2-7; 8 nucleotides align to TRBD1. Per the germline V gene, CDR1 is SQVTM and CDR2 is ANQGSEA. With 3 bases clipped from V and 3 bases from J, the junction kept 10 bases outside the gene matches. The CDR3 is 15 amino acids.